This entry lists 26 T cell receptor beta chains sequenced from one sample in a study of T cells in Graves' hyperthyroidism and ophthalmopathy. Regions amplified from RNA transcripts were the TCR beta CDR3 regions. TCR CDR3 underwent first-round RT-PCR with the HTBI primer set. TCRdb redid the calling of the multiplex PCR reads with MiXCR, one entry per CDR3 protein. Of hundreds of thousands of distinct CDR3 sequences in the sample, roughly 20% were seen once. The sample comprised blood. Receptors were obtained from a man aged 30 to 39 with Graves' ophthalmopathy.

The rearrangement joins TRBV28 to TRBJ2-3; possibly TRBD2 for D (7 bases). Germline V gene sequence: CDR1 MDHEN, CDR2 SYDVKM. Trimming removed 4 bases at V and 1 base at J, with 15 bases between. This CDR3 has 16 amino acids. CDR3: CASSWEAGAGTDTQYF. As DNA, the CDR3 is TGTGCCAGCAGTTGGGAGGCGGGGGCCGGCACAGATACGCAGTATTTT.

Many counts were recorded for this clonotype. The chain recombines TRBV30 with TRBJ1-4, with D unresolved. The CDR3 consists of 14 residues. V gave up 2 bases and J gave up 0 bases, with 7 bases separating them. From germline, CDR1 is GTSNPN and CDR2 SVGIG (reference sequence). CDR3 amino acids: CAWSFSATNEKLFF. CDR3 sequence (DNA): TGTGCCTGGAGTTTCAGCGCAACTAATGAAAAACTGTTTTTT.

This clonotype was seen a few times. The CDR3 nucleotides read TGCAGTGCTAGAGATCTGGAGGGACGGGGTCAGCCCCAGCATTTT. This gives the protein CSARDLEGRGQPQHF. This chain connects TRBV20-1 to TRBJ1-5; a weak D match, TRBD1 (5 bases). Trimming took off 0 bases at V and 6 bases at J, with 15 bases between the two ends. Germline-derived CDR1 and CDR2 are DFQATT and SNEGSKA (reference sequence). This CDR3 contains 15 residues.

The sample holds many counts of this clonotype. This chain's CDR3 is CASSFDSYEQYF. The CDR3 DNA is TGCGCCAGCAGCTTCGACTCCTACGAGCAGTACTTC. The V and J genes are TRBV5-1 and TRBJ2-7; D is uncertain. Looked up from germline, CDR1 is SGHRS and CDR2 is YFSETQ. Between the trimmed V and J ends, which lost 2 bases and 0 bases, there was a span of 3 bases. The CDR3 totals 12 residues.

For the CDR3, the DNA is TGTGCCAGCAGCTTCACCTCCCGGGAACATTGGGACGAGCAGTACTTC. Translation: CASSFTSREHWDEQYF. This chain joins TRBV7-2 and TRBJ2-7, with D maybe TRBD2 (5 bases). In germline, CDR1 is SGHTA, CDR2 FQGNSA. The V end was cut by 3 bases, the J end by 5 bases, with 20 bases between. The CDR3 totals 16 residues.

The rearrangement links TRBV5-6 to TRBJ2-1, with D tentatively TRBD1 (6 bases). The CDR3 contains 17 residues. The V gene lost 1 base and the J gene lost 5 bases, with 19 bases spanning the gap. Per the germline V gene, CDR1 is SGHDT and CDR2 is YYEEEE. The CDR3 nucleotides are TGTGCCAGCAGCTTGCCCATCGTAAGAGACAGGAACAATGAGCAGTTCTTC. Protein: CASSLPIVRDRNNEQFF.

The sample holds a few counts of this clonotype. The chain is built from TRBV2 and TRBJ2-2; D is unclear. V was pared by 5 bases and J by 3 bases, with 4 bases between. The germline gives CDR1 SNHLY, CDR2 FYNNEI. The CDR3 runs 12 residues. The CDR3 spells CASSYHTGELFF. In nucleotides, the CDR3 is TGTGCCAGCAGTTACCACACCGGGGAGCTGTTTTTT. The variable domain in full, completed from reference TRBV2 and TRBJ2-2, reads EPEVTQTPSHQVTQMGQEVILRCVPISNHLYFYWYRQILGQKVEFLVSFYNNEISEKSEIFDDQFSVERPDGSNFTLKIRSTKLEDSAMYFCASSYHTGELFFGEGSRLTVL.

This chain uses TRBV10-3 with TRBJ2-3, with 11 bases fitting TRBD1. CDR3 length equals 19 residues. Per the germline V gene, CDR1 is ENHRY and CDR2 is SYGVKD. V dropped 3 bases and J dropped 0; count of bases not matched to a gene: 11. The CDR3 DNA is TGTGCCATCAGTGATGACAGGGGACAGGGGGAGACTAGCACAGATACGCAGTATTTT. It yields the protein CAISDDRGQGETSTDTQYF.

The chain carries TRBV10-3 and TRBJ2-3; 11 bases align to TRBD2. V lost 4 bases to trimming and J lost 6 bases; unmatched junction nucleotides: 6. This CDR3 region has 15 residues. The germline V gene has CDR1 ENHRY and CDR2 SYGVKD. CDR3: CAISGSGRVADTQYF. DNA for the CDR3: TGTGCCATCAGTGGTAGCGGGAGGGTGGCGGATACGCAGTATTTT.

The rearrangement links TRBV28 to TRBJ2-7; D may be TRBD1 (6 bases). The germline V and J ends were trimmed by 5 bases and 6 bases, with 23 bases remaining between them. The germline CDR1 and CDR2 sequences are MDHEN and SYDVKM. The CDR3 spans 16 residues. CDR3 in amino acids: CASSRGLGTIPFEQYF. CDR3 in DNA: TGTGCCAGCAGTCGGGGCCTAGGGACAATTCCTTTCGAGCAGTACTTC.

There are many counts of this clonotype. This chain connects TRBV7-2 to TRBJ2-7; 8 bases match TRBD2. The CDR3 length is 15 residues. Germline loops: CDR1 SGHTA, CDR2 FQGNSA. Trimming removed 3 bases from V and 6 bases from J; junction bases left unmatched: 10. This chain's CDR3 is CASSFDWTSHGEQYF. The CDR3 DNA follows: TGTGCCAGCAGCTTTGATTGGACTAGCCACGGCGAGCAGTACTTC.

The chain links TRBV7-2 to TRBJ2-1, with D possibly being TRBD2 (6 bases). CDR3 length equals 16 residues. V lost 1 base to trimming and J lost 5 bases, with 15 bases between them. Germline loops: CDR1 SGHTA, CDR2 FQGNSA. CDR3 coding DNA: TGTGCCAGCAGCTTAGGGGCGGGATATCAGGACAATGAGCAGTTCTTC. Translating it yields CASSLGAGYQDNEQFF. The full variable domain, with the rest looked up from reference TRBV7-2 and TRBJ2-1, is GAGVSQSPSNKVTEKGKDVELRCDPISGHTALYWYRQSLGQGLEFLIYFQGNSAPDKSGLPSDRFSAERTGGSVSTLTIQRTQQEDSAVYLCASSLGAGYQDNEQFFGPGTRLTVL.

The chain links TRBV3-1 to TRBJ2-5, with TRBD1 identical over 10 bases. CDR1 LGHDT and CDR2 YNNKEL come from the germline V gene (reference sequence). Trimming at V came to 5 bases and at J to 5 bases, leaving 11 bases not matched to a gene. The CDR3 sequence is 16 residues long. CDR3 residues: CASSSPGQGSGETQYF. The CDR3 bases are TGTGCCAGCAGCTCCCCGGGACAGGGGTCCGGGGAGACCCAGTACTTC.

This clonotype was seen a few times. The chain's CDR3 is CASSQATGFSEAFF. The CDR3 DNA reads as TGTGCCAGCAGCCAAGCAACAGGGTTCTCTGAAGCTTTCTTT. The chain recombines TRBV12-3 or TRBV12-4 with TRBJ1-1; D may be TRBD1 (6 bases). V was shortened by 6 bases and J by 6 bases, with 17 bases between the two germline ends. CDR3 length: 14 amino acids.

This clonotype came up a few times. The chain couples TRBV19 to TRBJ2-7; D is ambiguous. Trimming took 10 bases from V and 2 from J, leaving 15 bases between them. Per germline, CDR1 LNHDA and CDR2 SQIVND (reference sequence). There are 13 residues in the CDR3. The CDR3 reads CATSWKSPYEQYF. CDR3 in DNA: TGTGCCACTTCTTGGAAGAGCCCCTACGAGCAGTACTTC. Full variable domain (rest looked up from reference TRBV19 and TRBJ2-7): DGGITQSPKYLFRKEGQNVTLSCEQNLNHDAMYWYRQDPGQGLRLIYYSQIVNDFQKGDIAEGYSVSREKKESFPLTVTSAQKNPTAFYLCATSWKSPYEQYFGPGTRLTVT.

This chain uses TRBV11-2 with TRBJ2-6; D not resolved. V was shortened by 4 bases and J by 2 bases, with 9 bases between the two germline ends. The CDR3 totals 15 residues. The germline CDR1 and CDR2 sequences are SGHAT and FQNNGV. Written as DNA, the CDR3 is TGTGCCAGCAGCTCGATAACGGCTGGGGCCAACGTCCTGACTTTC. Translation: CASSSITAGANVLTF.

As to this clonotype: The CDR3 ends on some other residue instead of the conserved phenylalanine or tryptophan, so this is likely a read error. The V gene is TRBV28, the J gene TRBJ1-1; D not certain. Germline CDR1 and CDR2: MDHEN and SYDVKM. V shed 6 bases and J shed 0 bases, with 11 bases lying between them. CDR3 length equals 14 residues. The chain's CDR3 is CASRTQEMNTEAFL. The CDR3 coding sequence is TGTGCCAGCAGGACACAAGAAATGAACACTGAAGCTTTCCTT.

V is TRBV28 and J is TRBJ1-5; D not resolved. The V end lost 6 bases, the J end lost 0 bases, and 15 bases lay between the germline ends. CDR1 and CDR2 (germline): MDHEN, SYDVKM. The CDR3 totals 16 residues. CDR3 sequence (DNA): TGTGCCAGCAGGAGCAACACGCACCGTAGCAATCAGCCCCAGCATTTT. As protein: CASRSNTHRSNQPQHF. Full variable domain (remainder filled in from reference TRBV28 and TRBJ1-5): DVKVTQSSRYLVKRTGEKVFLECVQDMDHENMFWYRQDPGLGLRLIYFSYDVKMKEKGDIPEGYSVSREKKERFSLILESASTNQTSMYLCASRSNTHRSNQPQHFGDGTRLSIL.

In its sample, this clonotype was seen many times. The rearrangement links TRBV12-3 or TRBV12-4 to TRBJ1-5; a possible D gene is TRBD1 (5 bases). This CDR3 is 13 amino acids long. Trimming stripped 7 bases from V and 3 bases from J, with 10 bases between. CDR3 sequence: CASTGGHNQPQHF. CDR3 sequence (DNA): TGTGCCAGCACCGGGGGTCACAATCAGCCCCAGCATTTT.

There are a few counts of this clonotype. J is TRBJ2-3 and V is TRBV6-1, with D uncertain. The germline V and J ends were trimmed by 11 bases and 4 bases, with 13 bases remaining between them. The germline V gene encodes CDR1 MNHNS and CDR2 SASEGT. The CDR3 has 12 residues. CDR3 in amino acids: CALGPGPDTQYF. CDR3 DNA sequence: TGTGCCCTTGGACCCGGCCCAGATACGCAGTATTTT.

The chain recombines TRBV28 with TRBJ1-2, with a possible D match to TRBD1 (6 bases). Germline values: CDR1 MDHEN, CDR2 SYDVKM. This CDR3 is 13 amino acids long. Trimming removed 6 bases from V and 4 bases from J, with 12 bases in between. The CDR3 loop is CASSYSGVYGYTF. The DNA for the CDR3 is TGTGCCAGCAGCTACTCAGGGGTCTATGGCTACACCTTC.

In the case of this clonotype: This may be a read error, as it is one base from a much larger clone. The chain carries TRBV28 and TRBJ1-1; tentative D call: TRBD1 (6 bases). Germline CDR1 is MDHEN and CDR2 is SYDVKM. The CDR3 runs 15 residues. V lost 7 bases to trimming and J lost 1 base, with 16 bases between them. Here the CDR3 reads CASNREGVPNTEAFF. CDR3 nucleotide sequence: TGTGCCAGCAACAGGGAGGGGGTACCGAACACTGAAGCTTTCTTT. The full variable domain, rest sourced from reference TRBV28 and TRBJ1-1, is DVKVTQSSRYLVKRTGEKVFLECVQDMDHENMFWYRQDPGLGLRLIYFSYDVKMKEKGDIPEGYSVSREKKERFSLILESASTNQTSMYLCASNREGVPNTEAFFGQGTRLTVV.

Concerning this clonotype itself: One end of the junction is discordant with germline, which a read error may explain. The gene calls are TRBV6-1 and TRBJ2-7; TRBD2 might be the D (6 bases). This CDR3 has 13 amino acids. CDR1 is MNHNS, CDR2 SASEGT, per germline. The CDR3 DNA is TGTGCCAGCAGGTTGGAGGGAACCTACGAGCAGTGCTTC. Protein: CASRLEGTYEQCF.

The V and J genes are TRBV12-3 or TRBV12-4 and TRBJ2-7; D tentatively reads TRBD1 or TRBD2 (5 bases each). With 7 bases removed from V and 2 bases from J, the gap between germline ends came to 9 bases. The length of the CDR3 is 12 residues. In nucleotides, the CDR3 is TGTGCCAGCAAGGGGAGAACCTACGAGCAGTACTTC. Amino acid sequence: CASKGRTYEQYF.

This clonotype was found many times. V usage is TRBV11-2 and J usage is TRBJ2-3; TRBD2 might be the D (6 bases). CDR1 and CDR2 from the germline V gene are SGHAT and FQNNGV. The germline V and J ends were trimmed by 4 bases and 4 bases, with 12 bases remaining between them. The CDR3 is 14 amino acids. The CDR3: CASSSGLSPDTQYF. CDR3 DNA sequence: TGTGCCAGCAGCTCCGGACTATCTCCAGATACGCAGTATTTT.

With regard to this clonotype: The germline gene is not matched at one end of the junction; a read error may be the cause. V gene TRBV7-3 combines with J gene TRBJ2-2, with a possible D match to TRBD1 (6 bases). The CDR3 covers 16 residues. The germline V gene has CDR1 SGHTA and CDR2 FQGTGA. CDR3 loop: CVSSPSRGPPPGELFF. The CDR3 DNA reads TGTGTCAGCAGCCCTTCCAGGGGTCCACCCCCCGGGGAGCTGTTTTTT.